The source of this T cell receptor beta chain is a study of CD8+ T cells in alopecia areata. Whole-study findings and limits: Scalp sequencing also captures normal skin's resident alphabeta T cells. Clonality was higher in lesional than normal scalp, especially in alopecia totalis/universalis.

The researchers isolated CD4+ and CD8+ T cells from PBMCs by sorting. Trimming left V 6 bases short and J 1 base short, with 12 bases between. The germline gives CDR1 LNHDA, CDR2 SQIVND (reference sequence). This CDR3 has 14 amino acids. RNA was isolated and reverse transcribed to cDNA, the sequencing template. Profiling relied on immunoSEQ multiplex PCR, and the TCRdb table lists in-frame clones only, not all of them. The repertoire consists of around 97,000 clones, with less than 70% occurring once and the leading ten covering about 9%. This clone has more than one count but fewer than ten. What it binds is unknown.

The sequenced sample was CD4+ T cells sorted from blood. This clonotype was obtained from a human donor in good health. This chain uses TRBV19 with TRBJ1-1; D call uncertain. DNA for the CDR3: TGTGCCAGTAGGTGGGGTCCCACGAACACTGAAGCTTTCTTT. The encoded protein is CASRWGPTNTEAFF.